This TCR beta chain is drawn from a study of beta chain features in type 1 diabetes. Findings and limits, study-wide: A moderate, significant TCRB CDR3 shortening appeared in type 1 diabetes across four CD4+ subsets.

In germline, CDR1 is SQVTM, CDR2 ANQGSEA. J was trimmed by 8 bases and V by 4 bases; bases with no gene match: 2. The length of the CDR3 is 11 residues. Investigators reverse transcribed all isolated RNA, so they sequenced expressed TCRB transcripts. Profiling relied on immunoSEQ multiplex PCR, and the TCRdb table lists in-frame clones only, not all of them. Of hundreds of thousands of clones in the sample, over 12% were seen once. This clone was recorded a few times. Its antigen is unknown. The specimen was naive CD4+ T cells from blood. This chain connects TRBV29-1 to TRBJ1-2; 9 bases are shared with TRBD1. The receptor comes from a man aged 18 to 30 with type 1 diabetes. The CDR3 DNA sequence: TGCAGCGTTGGTGGGACAGGGGGCTACACCTTC. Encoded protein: CSVGGTGGYTF. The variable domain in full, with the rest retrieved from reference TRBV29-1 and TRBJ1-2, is SAVISQKPSRDICQRGTSLTIQCQVDSQVTMMFWYRQQPGQSLTLIATANQGSEATYESGFVIDKFPISRPNLTFSTLTVSNMSPEDSSIYLCSVGGTGGYTFGSGTRLTVV.